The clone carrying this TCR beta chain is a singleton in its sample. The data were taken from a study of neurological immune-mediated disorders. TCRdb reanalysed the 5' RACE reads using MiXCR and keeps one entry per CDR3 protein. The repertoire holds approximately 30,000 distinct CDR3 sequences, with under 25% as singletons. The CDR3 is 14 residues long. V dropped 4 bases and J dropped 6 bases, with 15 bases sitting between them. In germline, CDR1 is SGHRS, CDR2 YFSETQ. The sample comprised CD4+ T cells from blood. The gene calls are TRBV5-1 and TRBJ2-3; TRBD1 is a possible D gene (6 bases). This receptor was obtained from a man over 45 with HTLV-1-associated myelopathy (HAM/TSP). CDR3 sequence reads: CASSPMTGMDTQYF. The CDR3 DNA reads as TGCGCCAGCAGCCCGATGACAGGAATGGATACGCAGTATTTT.